These 25 T cell receptor beta chains originate from one sample sequenced in a study of blood T cell repertoires in COVID-19. Only in-frame clones appear in the TCRdb table, and some are missing; sequencing was by immunoSEQ multiplex PCR. The sample lists 50,000 to 75,000 clones, around 92% occurring once. Sequenced material: peripheral blood. Receptors were obtained from a man aged 45-60 years with active COVID-19.

J is TRBJ2-1 and V is TRBV21-1; TRBD2, as called in the table, went unchecked against the DNA. TRBV21-1 has pseudogene status. CDR3 length equals 17 residues. CDR3: CASSNGTGTTSSHEQFF. CDR3 in DNA: TGTGCCAGCAGCAACGGTACCGGGACTACCTCCTCTCATGAGCAGTTCTTC.

The chain recombines TRBV4-1 with TRBJ1-5; D possibly corresponds to TRBD1 (6 bases). V lost 0 bases to trimming and J lost 3 bases, with 12 bases between them. CDR1 MGHRA and CDR2 YSYEKL come from the germline V gene. The CDR3 sequence is 16 residues long. CDR3 in DNA: TGCGCCAGCAGCCAAGATGGGGCAGGGGACAATCAGCCCCAGCATTTT. Its protein is CASSQDGAGDNQPQHF.

The chain employs TRBV27 and TRBJ1-1; 7 positions match TRBD1. Per the germline V gene, CDR1 is MNHEY and CDR2 is SMNVEV (reference sequence). The CDR3 is 16 amino acids. The ends lost 3 bases at V and 5 bases at J; junction bases unmatched: 12. CDR3 loop: CASSFYQGGKKTEAFF. The CDR3 coding sequence is TGTGCCAGCAGTTTTTATCAGGGGGGCAAAAAAACTGAAGCTTTCTTT.

The V and J genes are TRBV27 and TRBJ1-4; D is perhaps TRBD1 (5 bases). V gave up 6 bases and J gave up 0 bases, with 20 bases separating them. Germline CDR1 is MNHEY and CDR2 is SMNVEV (reference sequence). The CDR3 covers 18 residues. CDR3 nucleotide sequence: TGTGCCAGCAGCCCCTACTTAGGGGTAGGGGCAACTAATGAAAAACTGTTTTTT. Residues: CASSPYLGVGATNEKLFF.

CDR3 in amino acids: CASNLQGSTDTQYF. In DNA, the CDR3 is TGTGCCAGCAACCTACAGGGGTCCACGGATACGCAGTATTTT. The rearrangement links TRBV9 to TRBJ2-3; 7 nucleotides match TRBD1. CDR3 length equals 14 residues. The V and J ends lost 6 bases and 6 bases, in that order; junction bases with no gene match: 10. Germline V CDR1 and CDR2: SGDLS, YYNGEE.

The chain links TRBV4-1 to TRBJ1-2; 8 nucleotides align to TRBD1. The CDR3 totals 15 residues. Germline V gives CDR1 MGHRA, CDR2 YSYEKL. J lost 4 bases, V lost 1 base, and 5 bases had no gene match. The CDR3 here is CASSQVQGAGYGYTF. CDR3 in DNA: TGCGCCAGCAGCCAAGTTCAGGGGGCAGGCTATGGCTACACCTTC.

The chain carries TRBV2 and TRBJ2-5; D possibly corresponds to TRBD2 (5 bases). Germline CDR1 SNHLY, CDR2 FYNNEI. V gave up 6 bases and J gave up 5 bases, with 19 bases separating them. The CDR3 loop spans 15 amino acids. CDR3 DNA: TGTGCCAGCAGCGGAGGCGGGCACCTTGGGGAGACCCAGTACTTC. It translates to CASSGGGHLGETQYF.

This sequence joins TRBV9 and TRBJ1-6; TRBD1 might be the D (6 bases). The CDR3 sequence is 15 residues long. Trimming pared 2 bases from V and 8 bases from J, leaving 14 bases between. Germline V gives CDR1 SGDLS, CDR2 YYNGEE. CDR3 nucleotide sequence: TGTGCCAGCAGCGTCCGACAGGCCCCGGATTCACCCCTCCACTTT. Amino acid sequence: CASSVRQAPDSPLHF. The full variable domain, completed using reference TRBV9 and TRBJ1-6, is DSGVTQTPKHLITATGQRVTLRCSPRSGDLSVYWYQQSLDQGLQFLIQYYNGEERAKGNILERFSAQQFPDLHSELNLSSLELGDSALYFCASSVRQAPDSPLHFGNGTRLTVT.

This clone came up a few times. The CDR3 DNA follows: TGTGCCACTCAGGGTAACAATCAGCCCCAGCATTTT. Translating it yields CATQGNNQPQHF. The gene calls are TRBV25-1 and TRBJ1-5, with D perhaps TRBD1 (5 bases). From germline, CDR1 is MGHDK and CDR2 SYGVNS. The ends were cut back, 10 bases at V and 3 bases at J, with 10 bases in the middle. The CDR3 is made up of 12 amino acids.

The V gene is TRBV18, the J gene TRBJ1-2; 11 positions match TRBD1. This CDR3 is built from 16 residues. V gave up 2 bases and J gave up 4 bases; unmatched junction bases: 6. Per the germline V gene, CDR1 is KGHSH and CDR2 is LQKENI. The CDR3 DNA sequence: TGTGCCAGCTCACCAAAACGGACAGGGGGCAGCTATGGCTACACCTTC. Protein sequence: CASSPKRTGGSYGYTF. The whole variable domain, remainder taken from reference TRBV18 and TRBJ1-2, is NAGVMQNPRHLVRRRGQEARLRCSPMKGHSHVYWYRQLPEEGLKFMVYLQKENIIDESGMPKERFSAEFPKEGPSILRIQQVVRGDSAAYFCASSPKRTGGSYGYTFGSGTRLTVV.

The chain has TRBV5-1 and TRBJ1-2; no definite D call. The V end lost 0 bases, the J end lost 1 base, and 4 bases lay between the germline ends. This CDR3 is 13 amino acids long. The germline gives CDR1 SGHRS, CDR2 YFSETQ. The CDR3 DNA follows: TGCGCCAGCAGCTTGGACAATAACTATGGCTACACCTTC. It specifies CASSLDNNYGYTF.

This rearrangement joins TRBV29-1 to TRBJ2-1, with no clear D. The length of the CDR3 is 13 residues. Germline values: CDR1 SQVTM, CDR2 ANQGSEA. Trimming pared 4 bases from V and 6 bases from J, leaving 13 bases between. CDR3 in amino acids: CSVVGRFFNEQFF. The DNA for the CDR3 is TGCAGCGTTGTGGGCAGGTTCTTCAATGAGCAGTTCTTC.

CDR3 amino acids: CATSPRGAKNIQYF. DNA for the CDR3: TGTGCCACCAGCCCCAGGGGTGCCAAAAACATTCAGTACTTC. The V call is TRBV24-1, the J call TRBJ2-4, with a possible D match to TRBD1 (6 bases). V lost 7 bases and J 1 base, leaving 10 bases between the germline ends. The CDR3 loop spans 14 amino acids. CDR1 and CDR2 from the germline V gene are KGHDR and SFDVKD.

The chain employs TRBV2 and TRBJ2-2, with D possibly being TRBD2 (7 bases). V was cut by 7 bases and J by 5 bases, with 14 bases left in between. Germline CDR1 SNHLY, CDR2 FYNNEI. The CDR3 consists of 14 residues. This CDR3 is CASTKEGGTGELFF. CDR3 nucleotide sequence: TGTGCCAGCACGAAGGAGGGGGGGACCGGGGAGCTGTTTTTT. Full variable domain (outside the CDR3, taken from reference TRBV2 and TRBJ2-2): EPEVTQTPSHQVTQMGQEVILRCVPISNHLYFYWYRQILGQKVEFLVSFYNNEISEKSEIFDDQFSVERPDGSNFTLKIRSTKLEDSAMYFCASTKEGGTGELFFGEGSRLTVL.

The chain couples TRBV9 to TRBJ2-5; 9 nucleotides match TRBD2. Germline assignment: CDR1 SGDLS and CDR2 YYNGEE. V trimming: 2 bases; J trimming: 2 bases; junction bases outside the gene matches: 4. CDR3 size: 15 residues. CDR3 sequence reads: CASSVLAGKQETQYF. In nucleotides, the CDR3 is TGTGCCAGCAGCGTCCTAGCGGGGAAACAAGAGACCCAGTACTTC.

As DNA, the CDR3 is TGTGCCAGCTCACCATCTCCGTCAGGGGTGGAGACCCAGTACTTC. Translated, it gives CASSPSPSGVETQYF. J is TRBJ2-5 and V is TRBV18; D may be TRBD1 (6 bases). Germline lookup yields CDR1 KGHSH and CDR2 LQKENI. The CDR3 sequence is 15 residues long. V was shortened by 2 bases and J by 5 bases, with 15 bases between the two germline ends.

The chain carries TRBV4-1 and TRBJ2-5; 8 positions match TRBD1. Unmatched junction bases numbered 5, after V lost 4 bases and J lost 1 base. The CDR3 length is 15 residues. Germline V gene data show CDR1 as MGHRA and CDR2 as YSYEKL. The CDR3 here is CASSRTGLVQETQYF. The CDR3 DNA sequence: TGCGCCAGCAGCCGGACAGGGTTAGTCCAAGAGACCCAGTACTTC.

The chain uses TRBV6-5 and TRBJ1-4; no reliable D call. The CDR3 sequence is 15 residues long. Germline CDR1 is MNHEY and CDR2 is SVGAGI. Trimming removed 5 bases at V and 4 bases at J, with 14 bases between. This chain's CDR3 is CASSHTSGSNEKLFF. CDR3 bases: TGTGCCAGCAGTCACACGTCCGGGAGTAATGAAAAACTGTTTTTT.

The chain combines TRBV5-1 with TRBJ1-1; D possibly corresponds to TRBD1 (5 bases). This CDR3 comprises 14 residues. Trimming left V 3 bases short and J 8 bases short, with 17 bases between. CDR1 and CDR2 (germline): SGHRS, YFSETQ. The CDR3 reads CASSSNTVGGEAFF. CDR3 DNA sequence: TGCGCCAGCAGCTCAAACACCGTGGGGGGGGAAGCTTTCTTT.

This chain connects TRBV5-1 to TRBJ2-2; TRBD2 is a possible D gene (6 bases). Per the germline V gene, CDR1 is SGHRS and CDR2 is YFSETQ. The ends were cut back, 7 bases at V and 7 bases at J, with 8 bases in the middle. The CDR3 covers 11 residues. CDR3: CASADYGELFF. The CDR3 nucleotides read TGCGCCAGCGCGGACTACGGGGAGCTGTTTTTT.

The chain is built from TRBV19 and TRBJ2-5, with 8 bases that match TRBD1. The V and J ends lost 1 base and 5 bases, in that order; junction bases with no gene match: 6. This CDR3 has 15 residues. CDR1 is LNHDA, CDR2 SQIVND, per germline (reference sequence). The CDR3 here is CASSIGSGGGETQYF. The CDR3 bases are TGTGCCAGTAGTATAGGATCAGGGGGCGGCGAGACCCAGTACTTC.

V usage is TRBV19 and J usage is TRBJ1-3, with D possibly being TRBD1 (6 bases). This CDR3 contains 16 residues. Germline lookup yields CDR1 LNHDA and CDR2 SQIVND (reference sequence). Deletions cut 3 bases from V and 2 bases from J, with 14 bases between. CDR3 sequence: CASSIGRGATGNTIYF. CDR3 nucleotides: TGTGCCAGTAGTATTGGACGGGGGGCGACTGGAAACACCATATATTTT.

The rearrangement links TRBV28 to TRBJ2-5; a possible D gene is TRBD1 (7 bases). Deletions cut 5 bases from V and 4 bases from J, with 17 bases between. From germline, CDR1 is MDHEN and CDR2 SYDVKM. This CDR3 is 15 amino acids long. The CDR3 DNA reads as TGTGCCAGCAGTCGGGTGGCAGGGGGGAGAGAGACCCAGTACTTC. Translation gives CASSRVAGGRETQYF.

The chain links TRBV18 to TRBJ1-6, with 7 bases identical to TRBD1. The CDR3 covers 16 residues. Germline assignment: CDR1 KGHSH and CDR2 LQKENI. The trim removed 2 bases at V and 8 bases at J, leaving 9 bases unmatched. Written as DNA, the CDR3 is TGTGCCAGCTCACCAGGGGCAGGGGGTATTGATTCACCCCTCCACTTT. Translation: CASSPGAGGIDSPLHF.

The chain carries TRBV7-6 and TRBJ1-4, with a weak D call TRBD1 (5 bases). The CDR3 has 18 residues. V lost 0 bases, J lost 0 bases, and 14 bases lay in between. Germline CDR1 is SGHVS and CDR2 is FNYEAQ. CDR3 coding DNA: TGTGCCAGCAGCTTAGCGGCGGGCAGGGAGGCAACTAATGAAAAACTGTTTTTT. Its protein product is CASSLAAGREATNEKLFF.